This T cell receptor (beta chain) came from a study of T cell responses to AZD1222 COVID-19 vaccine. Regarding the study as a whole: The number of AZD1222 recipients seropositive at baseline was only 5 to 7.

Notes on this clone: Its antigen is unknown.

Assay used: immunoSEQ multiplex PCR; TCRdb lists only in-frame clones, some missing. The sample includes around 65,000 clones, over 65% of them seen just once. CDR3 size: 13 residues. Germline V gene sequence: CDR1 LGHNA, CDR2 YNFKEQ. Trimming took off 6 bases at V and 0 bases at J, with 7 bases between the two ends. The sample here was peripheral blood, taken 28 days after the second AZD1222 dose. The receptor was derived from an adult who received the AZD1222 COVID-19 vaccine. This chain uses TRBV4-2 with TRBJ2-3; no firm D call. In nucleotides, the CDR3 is TGTGCCAGCAGAGTTTCTAGCACAGATACGCAGTATTTT. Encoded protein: CASRVSSTDTQYF.